This TCR beta chain comes out of a study of cytomegalovirus exposure and HLA in healthy donors. PCR involved 60 Vbeta and 13 Jbeta primers. Libraries were prepared by immunoSEQ multiplex PCR; TCRdb keeps only in-frame clonotypes and omits some of them. The profile shows tens of thousands of clones, around nine tenths of them singletons. Study-wide results and caveats: TCR beta V- and J-gene trimming, according to a later analysis, was linked to a missense DCLRE1C variant. Apart from CMV serostatus, no immune exposure information was available. In presence/absence analyses, roughly uniform sequencing depth across donors was assumed.

This clone was detected only a few times. Its antigen is not known. Donors counted as nominally healthy when sampled, yet unrecorded immune exposures were likely. The sample consisted of PBMCs. The clonotype comes from a man aged 30 to 45 in good health and CMV-seropositive.

The CDR3 region has the DNA TGTGCCAGCAGTTTAGGGCCCCTGGAGCACAATGAGCAGTTCTTC. Translation: CASSLGPLEHNEQFF. The rearrangement uses TRBV19 and TRBJ2-1; D not resolved. V lost 9 bases, J lost 5 bases, and 20 bases lay in between. The CDR3 contains 15 residues. The germline CDR1 and CDR2 sequences are LNHDA and SQIVND (reference sequence). The full variable domain, completed using reference TRBV19 and TRBJ2-1, is DGGITQSPKYLFRKEGQNVTLSCEQNLNHDAMYWYRQDPGQGLRLIYYSQIVNDFQKGDIAEGYSVSREKKESFPLTVTSAQKNPTAFYLCASSLGPLEHNEQFFGPGTRLTVL.